This TCR beta chain was sequenced in a study of blood T cell repertoires in COVID-19. Measured with immunoSEQ multiplex PCR; TCRdb has only the in-frame clones, and not every one. The repertoire includes 150,000 to 160,000 clones, around 83% of them detected once, and roughly 8.9% sits in the top ten. There are 12 residues in the CDR3. Trimming at V came to 6 bases and at J to 4 bases, leaving 5 bases not matched to a gene. Germline loops: CDR1 SQVTM, CDR2 ANQGSEA. Sequenced input: peripheral blood. The V call is TRBV29-1, the J call TRBJ2-5; the match to TRBD1 covers 7 bases. This clonotype originated in a woman in her forties or fifties with acute or convalescent COVID-19. The CDR3 DNA reads as TGCAGCGTAGAGACAGGGTTAGAGACCCAGTACTTC. Amino acid sequence: CSVETGLETQYF.